This T cell receptor beta chain was captured by sequencing in a study of shared clonotypes between healthy human individuals. General observations from the study: Sharing of clonotypes among donors was expected to vary with sequencing depth.

Several immunoSEQ 96-well plates shared each subset's DNA, each plate a replicate. Authors' data handling: ImmunoSEQ output held junction-only sequences without quality scores, so filtering differed. Data came from immunoSEQ multiplex PCR; TCRdb stores just in-frame clones and leaves some out. V and J calls and clone size come straight from that table; D and trimming were deduced from the DNA. The table has more than 2 million clones, around 95% seen once. V was pared by 2 bases and J by 0 bases, with 3 bases of the junction left unmatched. CDR1 SGHNT and CDR2 YYREEE come from the germline V gene (reference sequence). CDR3 size: 15 residues. This clone was seen once. No antigen is known for it.

This receptor was taken from a man between 18 and 35 years old in good health. The chain employs TRBV5-4 and TRBJ2-7; 9 bases map to TRBD2. The sample consisted of naive CD4+ T cells sorted from blood. Noted subset: CD45RA+ positively selected. The CDR3 coding sequence is TGTGCCAGCAGCTTTAGCGGGAGTAGCTCCTACGAGCAGTACTTC. Its translation: CASSFSGSSSYEQYF.